This T cell receptor beta chain originates from a study of blood T cells in healthy people across ages. Study at large: Through template switching, about one barcoded beta molecule was captured per two T cells, as measured in model experiments. Findings of the study overall: Per-million-T-cell TCR beta diversity fell roughly linearly with age.

Together with a sample-barcoded 5' primer, a J-beta primer mix was included in a second PCR lasting 7 to 11 cycles. TCRdb reprocessed the 5' RACE reads via MiXCR and lists one record per CDR3 protein. The sample gives roughly 650,000 distinct CDR3 sequences, roughly 32% of which show up once; roughly 14% is in the top ten. Germline CDR1 and CDR2: LGHDT and YNNKEL (reference sequence). J gave up 1 base and V 3 bases, and 5 bases lay outside the gene matches. CDR3 length: 15 amino acids. There are a few counts of this clonotype. Its antigen is unknown. The sequenced sample was blood. This sequence joins TRBV3-1 and TRBJ1-2; 7 nucleotides align to TRBD1. The clonotype originates from an elderly woman in good health. The CDR3 sequence is CASSHPGQSNYGYTF. As DNA, the CDR3 is TGTGCCAGCAGCCATCCGGGACAGAGTAACTATGGCTACACCTTC.